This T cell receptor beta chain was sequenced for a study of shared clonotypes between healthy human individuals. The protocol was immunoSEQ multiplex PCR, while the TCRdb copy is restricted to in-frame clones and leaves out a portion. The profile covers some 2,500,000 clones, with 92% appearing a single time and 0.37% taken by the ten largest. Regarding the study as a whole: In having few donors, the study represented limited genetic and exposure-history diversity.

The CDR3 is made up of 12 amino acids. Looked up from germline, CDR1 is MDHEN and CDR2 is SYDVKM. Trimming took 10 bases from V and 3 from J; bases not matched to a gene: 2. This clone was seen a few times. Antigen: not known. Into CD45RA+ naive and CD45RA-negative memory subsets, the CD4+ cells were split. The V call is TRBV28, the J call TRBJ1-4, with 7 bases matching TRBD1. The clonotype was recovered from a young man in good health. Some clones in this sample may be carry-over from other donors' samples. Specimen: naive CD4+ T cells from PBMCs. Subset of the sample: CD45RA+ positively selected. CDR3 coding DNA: TGTGCCACCGGGACAGCTAATGAAAAACTGTTTTTT. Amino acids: CATGTANEKLFF.